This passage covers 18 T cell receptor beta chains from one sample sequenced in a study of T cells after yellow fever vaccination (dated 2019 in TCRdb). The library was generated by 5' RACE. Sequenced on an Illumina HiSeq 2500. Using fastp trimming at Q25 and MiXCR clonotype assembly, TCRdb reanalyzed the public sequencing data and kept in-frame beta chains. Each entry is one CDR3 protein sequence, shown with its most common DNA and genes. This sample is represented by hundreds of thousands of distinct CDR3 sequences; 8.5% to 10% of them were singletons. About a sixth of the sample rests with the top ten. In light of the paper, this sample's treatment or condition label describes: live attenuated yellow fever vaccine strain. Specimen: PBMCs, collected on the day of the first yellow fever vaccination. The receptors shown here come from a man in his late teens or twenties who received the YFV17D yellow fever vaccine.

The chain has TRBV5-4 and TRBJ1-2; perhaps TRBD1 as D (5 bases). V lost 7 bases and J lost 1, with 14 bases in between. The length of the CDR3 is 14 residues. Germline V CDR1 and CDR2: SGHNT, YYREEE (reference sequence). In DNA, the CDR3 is TGTGCCAGCGGTCGGCAGGGTGATAACTATGGCTACACCTTC. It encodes CASGRQGDNYGYTF.

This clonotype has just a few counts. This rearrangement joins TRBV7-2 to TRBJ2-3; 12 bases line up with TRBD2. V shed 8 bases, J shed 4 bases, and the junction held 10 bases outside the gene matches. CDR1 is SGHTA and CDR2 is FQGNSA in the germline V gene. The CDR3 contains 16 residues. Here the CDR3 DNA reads TGTGCCAGCTTAAGGCACCCTAGCGGGGGGGCAGATACGCAGTATTTT. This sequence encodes CASLRHPSGGADTQYF. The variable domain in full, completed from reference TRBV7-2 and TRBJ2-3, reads GAGVSQSPSNKVTEKGKDVELRCDPISGHTALYWYRQSLGQGLEFLIYFQGNSAPDKSGLPSDRFSAERTGGSVSTLTIQRTQQEDSAVYLCASLRHPSGGADTQYFGPGTRLTVL.

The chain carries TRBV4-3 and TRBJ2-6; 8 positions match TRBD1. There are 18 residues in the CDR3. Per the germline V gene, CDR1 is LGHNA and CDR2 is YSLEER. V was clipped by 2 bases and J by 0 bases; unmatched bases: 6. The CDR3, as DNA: TGCGCCAGCAGCCAAAAGTTGGGACAGGCCTCTGGGGCCAACGTCCTGACTTTC. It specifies CASSQKLGQASGANVLTF.

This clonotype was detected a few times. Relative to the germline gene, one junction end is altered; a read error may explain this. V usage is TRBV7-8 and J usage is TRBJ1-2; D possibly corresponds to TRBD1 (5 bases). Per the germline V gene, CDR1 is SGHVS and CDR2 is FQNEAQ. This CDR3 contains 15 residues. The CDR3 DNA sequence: TGTGCCAGCACCTTACTCCAGGGCCCCTCCTATGGCTACACCTTC. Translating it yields CASTLLQGPSYGYTF.

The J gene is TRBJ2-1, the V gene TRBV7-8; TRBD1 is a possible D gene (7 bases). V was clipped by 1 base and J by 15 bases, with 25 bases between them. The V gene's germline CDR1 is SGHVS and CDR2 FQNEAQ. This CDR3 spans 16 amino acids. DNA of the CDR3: TGTGCCAGCAGCTTAGGGAGGCTAGCGAGGGGGCTGGGTATGTTCTTC. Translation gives CASSLGRLARGLGMFF.

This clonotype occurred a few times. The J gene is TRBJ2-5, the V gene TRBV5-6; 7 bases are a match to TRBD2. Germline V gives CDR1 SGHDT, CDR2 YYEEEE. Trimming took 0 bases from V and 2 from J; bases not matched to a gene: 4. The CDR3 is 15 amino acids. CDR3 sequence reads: CASSLALAVQETQYF. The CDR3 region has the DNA TGTGCCAGCAGCTTGGCCCTAGCGGTACAAGAGACCCAGTACTTC.

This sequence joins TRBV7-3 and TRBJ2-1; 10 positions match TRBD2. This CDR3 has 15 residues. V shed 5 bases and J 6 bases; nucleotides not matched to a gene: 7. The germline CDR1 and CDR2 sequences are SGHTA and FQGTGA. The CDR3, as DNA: TGTGCCAGCAGCCCGCTAGCGGGGGCTGGCAATGAGCAGTTCTTC. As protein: CASSPLAGAGNEQFF.

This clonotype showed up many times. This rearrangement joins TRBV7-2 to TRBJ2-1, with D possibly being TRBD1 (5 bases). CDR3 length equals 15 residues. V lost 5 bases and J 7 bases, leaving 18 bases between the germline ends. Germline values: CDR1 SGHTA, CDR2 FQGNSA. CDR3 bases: TGTGCCAGCAGCCCCACCAGGGCCCAATCGAATGAGCAGTTCTTC. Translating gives CASSPTRAQSNEQFF.

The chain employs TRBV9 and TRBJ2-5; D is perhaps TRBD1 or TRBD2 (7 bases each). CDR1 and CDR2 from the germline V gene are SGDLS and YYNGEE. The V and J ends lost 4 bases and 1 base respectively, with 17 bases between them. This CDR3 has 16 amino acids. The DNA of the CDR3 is TGTGCCAGCAGCCCCCAGGGGGGGCAGCTCCAAGAGACCCAGTACTTC. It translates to CASSPQGGQLQETQYF.

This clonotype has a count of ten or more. In DNA form, the CDR3 reads TGCAGCGTTGGTCATTCGGGGGGGAGCTGGGCCAAAAACATTCAGTACTTC. Amino acids: CSVGHSGGSWAKNIQYF. J is TRBJ2-4 and V is TRBV29-1, with TRBD2 matching over 8 bases. The germline CDR1 and CDR2 sequences are SQVTM and ANQGSEA. V trimming: 4 bases; J trimming: 1 base; junction bases outside the gene matches: 12. CDR3 length equals 17 residues.

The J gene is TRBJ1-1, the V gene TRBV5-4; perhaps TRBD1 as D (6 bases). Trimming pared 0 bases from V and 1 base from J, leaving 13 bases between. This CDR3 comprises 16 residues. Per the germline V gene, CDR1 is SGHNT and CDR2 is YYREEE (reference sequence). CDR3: CASSLDSRGGNTEAFF. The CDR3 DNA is TGTGCCAGCAGCTTGGACTCTAGGGGGGGGAACACTGAAGCTTTCTTT.

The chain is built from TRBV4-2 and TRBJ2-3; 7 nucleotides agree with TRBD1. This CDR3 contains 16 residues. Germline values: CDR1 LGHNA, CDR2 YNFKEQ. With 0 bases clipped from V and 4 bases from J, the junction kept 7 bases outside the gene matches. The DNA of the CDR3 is TGTGCCAGCAGCCAAGAGAGGGGGCATGGGGCAGATACGCAGTATTTT. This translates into CASSQERGHGADTQYF.

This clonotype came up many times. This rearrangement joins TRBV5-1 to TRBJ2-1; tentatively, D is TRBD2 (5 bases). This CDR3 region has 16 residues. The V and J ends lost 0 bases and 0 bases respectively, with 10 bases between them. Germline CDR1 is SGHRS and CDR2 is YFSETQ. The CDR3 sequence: CASSLDPGSSYNEQFF. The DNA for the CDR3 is TGCGCCAGCAGCTTGGATCCGGGGAGCTCCTACAATGAGCAGTTCTTC.

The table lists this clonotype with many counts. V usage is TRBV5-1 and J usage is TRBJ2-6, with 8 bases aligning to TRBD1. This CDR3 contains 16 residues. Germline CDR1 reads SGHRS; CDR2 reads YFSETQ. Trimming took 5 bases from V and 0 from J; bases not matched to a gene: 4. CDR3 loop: CASSSGQGSGANVLTF. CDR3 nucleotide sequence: TGCGCCAGCAGTTCAGGACAGGGCTCTGGGGCCAACGTCCTGACTTTC.

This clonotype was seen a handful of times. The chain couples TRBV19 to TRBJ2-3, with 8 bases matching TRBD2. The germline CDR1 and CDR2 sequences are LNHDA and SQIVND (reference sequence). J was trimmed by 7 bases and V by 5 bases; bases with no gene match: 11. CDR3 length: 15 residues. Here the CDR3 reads CASSVGAGGLYTQYF. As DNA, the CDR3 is TGTGCCAGTAGTGTCGGGGCGGGGGGCCTCTATACGCAGTATTTT.

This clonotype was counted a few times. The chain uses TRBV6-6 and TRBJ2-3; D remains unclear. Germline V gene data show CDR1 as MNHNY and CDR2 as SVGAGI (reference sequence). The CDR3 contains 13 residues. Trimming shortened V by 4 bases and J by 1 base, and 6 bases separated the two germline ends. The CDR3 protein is CASSWYGTDTQYF. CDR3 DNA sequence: TGTGCCAGCAGTTGGTACGGCACAGATACGCAGTATTTT.

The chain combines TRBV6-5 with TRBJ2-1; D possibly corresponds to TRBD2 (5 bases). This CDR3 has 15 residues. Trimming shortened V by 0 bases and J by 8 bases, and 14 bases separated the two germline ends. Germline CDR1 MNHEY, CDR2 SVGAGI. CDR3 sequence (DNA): TGTGCCAGCAGTTACTCTCTAGAGGGCCCGCATGAGCAGTTCTTC. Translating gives CASSYSLEGPHEQFF.

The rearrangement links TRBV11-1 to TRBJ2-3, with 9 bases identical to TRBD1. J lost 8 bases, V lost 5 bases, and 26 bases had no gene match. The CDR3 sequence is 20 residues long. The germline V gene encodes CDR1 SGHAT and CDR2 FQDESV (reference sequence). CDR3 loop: CASSETTGGGSVINWGTQYF. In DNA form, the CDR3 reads TGTGCCAGCAGCGAGACGACAGGGGGAGGGTCGGTAATCAACTGGGGTACGCAGTATTTT. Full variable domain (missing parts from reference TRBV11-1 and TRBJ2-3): EAEVAQSPRYKITEKSQAVAFWCDPISGHATLYWYRQILGQGPELLVQFQDESVVDDSQLPKDRFSAERLKGVDSTLKIQPAELGDSAMYLCASSETTGGGSVINWGTQYFGPGTRLTVL.